These 29 T cell receptor beta chains were sequenced from one sample in a study of identical twins (dated by TCRdb to the mid-2010s). Library preparation was by 5' RACE. The sequencer was an Illumina HiSeq 2000. TCRdb redid the processing of the public reads, applying fastp at Q25 and MiXCR, and retained in-frame beta chains. Each entry merges the rows of one CDR3 protein and shows their most common DNA and genes. The sample includes approximately 300,000 distinct CDR3 sequences, with roughly 9.7% observed a single time. Roughly 6.8% of the sample belongs to the ten largest clones. This sample was shared with a second study, whose subject was yellow fever vaccine responses in identical twins.

The sequencing sample was made of CD8+ T cells sorted from blood. These receptors were taken from a woman aged 18 to 35 in good health.

V usage is TRBV27 and J usage is TRBJ1-1; D remains unclear. V was shortened by 8 bases and J by 1 base, with 11 bases between the two germline ends. The CDR3 totals 13 residues. Germline assignment: CDR1 MNHEY and CDR2 SMNVEV (reference sequence). CDR3 residues: CASSGGSNTEAFF. CDR3 nucleotide sequence: TGTGCCAGCTCGGGTGGATCGAACACTGAAGCTTTCTTT.

This clonotype has just a few counts. The chain links TRBV20-1 to TRBJ2-7; either TRBD1 or TRBD2 may fit D (6 bases each). Germline V gene sequence: CDR1 DFQATT, CDR2 SNEGSKA (reference sequence). The CDR3 has 14 residues. V was clipped by 5 bases and J by 3 bases, with 17 bases between them. CDR3 in DNA: TGCAGTGCTCCTAGGGGGGCCAGCCTCTACGAGCAGTACTTC. Protein: CSAPRGASLYEQYF.

This clonotype was seen repeatedly, ten times or more. This chain links TRBV12-3 or TRBV12-4 with TRBJ1-2, with TRBD1 matching over 7 bases. CDR3 size: 15 residues. Trimming removed 4 bases from V and 2 bases from J; junction bases left unmatched: 7. The CDR3 sequence is CASSSRDRINYGYTF. The DNA of the CDR3 is TGTGCCAGCAGTTCCCGGGACAGAATAAACTATGGCTACACCTTC.

This clonotype was recorded a few times. This chain connects TRBV28 to TRBJ2-1; D may be TRBD2 (5 bases). The germline gives CDR1 MDHEN, CDR2 SYDVKM. This CDR3 contains 15 residues. The V end lost 4 bases, the J end lost 3 bases, and 13 bases lay between the germline ends. CDR3 loop: CASSSDREHYNEQFF. In DNA form, the CDR3 reads TGTGCCAGCAGTTCAGACCGGGAACACTACAATGAGCAGTTCTTC.

This sequence joins TRBV12-3 or TRBV12-4 and TRBJ2-1, with a weak D call TRBD2 (6 bases). Trimming pared 11 bases from V and 8 bases from J, leaving 13 bases between. The CDR3 spans 11 residues. The CDR3 DNA follows: TGTGCCGCTCAGTCGGGGGATGAGCAGTTCTTC. Translation: CAAQSGDEQFF.

V is TRBV7-6 and J is TRBJ2-7; no reliable D call. CDR1 and CDR2 (germline): SGHVS, FNYEAQ. There are 13 residues in the CDR3. The V gene lost 1 base and the J gene lost 5 bases, with 9 bases spanning the gap. CDR3 sequence: CASSLGELDEQYF. Here the CDR3 DNA reads TGTGCCAGCAGCTTAGGTGAGCTGGACGAGCAGTACTTC.

CDR3 loop: CATSRAVSGTGELFF. In DNA, the CDR3 is TGTGCCACCAGCAGAGCGGTTTCTGGGACCGGGGAGCTGTTTTTT. The chain couples TRBV15 to TRBJ2-2; no definite D call. The length of the CDR3 is 15 residues. V lost 1 base and J 5 bases, leaving 11 bases between the germline ends. The germline gives CDR1 LNHNV, CDR2 YYDKDF (reference sequence).

This CDR3 is CASSLSIRVDEQYF. CDR3 DNA: TGTGCCAGCAGTTTATCCATCCGGGTGGACGAGCAGTACTTC. The J gene is TRBJ2-7, the V gene TRBV27; D gene unclear. The CDR3 contains 14 residues. The V and J ends lost 0 bases and 5 bases respectively, with 11 bases between them. Per germline, CDR1 MNHEY and CDR2 SMNVEV (reference sequence).

The sample holds a few counts of this clonotype. The V gene is TRBV5-1, the J gene TRBJ2-3; tentatively, D is TRBD1 (5 bases). The germline V gene has CDR1 SGHRS and CDR2 YFSETQ. V was clipped by 0 bases and J by 2 bases, with 16 bases between them. This CDR3 is 17 amino acids long. The CDR3 spells CASSLVWWGRTTDTQYF. DNA of the CDR3: TGCGCCAGCAGCTTGGTTTGGTGGGGCAGGACCACAGATACGCAGTATTTT.

V and J are TRBV20-1 and TRBJ2-7, with D maybe TRBD1 (7 bases). Germline CDR1 reads DFQATT; CDR2 reads SNEGSKA (reference sequence). V was trimmed by 0 bases and J by 3 bases, leaving 15 bases between them. This CDR3 is built from 15 residues. The CDR3 here is CSARDKVRGVYEQYF. The CDR3, as DNA: TGCAGTGCTAGAGATAAGGTCAGGGGGGTCTACGAGCAGTACTTC.

CDR3 in amino acids: CASSPGLAGVGETQYF. The CDR3 DNA reads TGTGCCAGCAGCCCAGGACTAGCGGGAGTAGGAGAGACCCAGTACTTC. The V gene is TRBV9, the J gene TRBJ2-5; 13 bases fit TRBD2. V lost 4 bases and J lost 4; bases outside the gene matches: 7. The CDR3 length is 16 residues. Looked up from germline, CDR1 is SGDLS and CDR2 is YYNGEE.

The chain has TRBV29-1 and TRBJ2-3; 8 positions match TRBD1. Trimming at V came to 0 bases and at J to 4 bases, leaving 12 bases not matched to a gene. CDR1 and CDR2 from the germline V gene are SQVTM and ANQGSEA. This CDR3 has 17 amino acids. The CDR3 protein is CSVEDGRWTGWPDTQYF. In DNA form, the CDR3 reads TGCAGCGTTGAAGACGGGCGTTGGACAGGGTGGCCAGATACGCAGTATTTT.

The gene calls are TRBV13 and TRBJ1-1; D remains ambiguous. Germline V gives CDR1 PRHDT, CDR2 FYEKMQ (reference sequence). The ends were cut back, 1 base at V and 5 bases at J, with 14 bases in the middle. This CDR3 is built from 15 residues. As DNA, the CDR3 is TGTGCCAGCAGCTTAGAACCCGGGATCGATACTGAAGCTTTCTTT. Translating it yields CASSLEPGIDTEAFF.

In its sample, this clonotype was seen many times. The gene calls are TRBV29-1 and TRBJ2-2, with 7 bases fitting TRBD1. In germline, CDR1 is SQVTM, CDR2 ANQGSEA. There are 13 residues in the CDR3. The V gene end was trimmed by 6 bases and the J gene end by 7 bases; junction bases not matched to a gene: 8. The CDR3: CSVETGSIGELFF. The CDR3 DNA sequence: TGCAGCGTAGAGACAGGGTCTATCGGGGAGCTGTTTTTT.

In nucleotides, the CDR3 is TGTGCCAGTAGTGCCGTCCCTCTCCGCGAGCAGTACTTC. Its translation is CASSAVPLREQYF. The V and J genes are TRBV19 and TRBJ2-7; D not certain. CDR3 length equals 13 residues. Trimming stripped 5 bases from V and 6 bases from J, with 14 bases between. From germline, CDR1 is LNHDA and CDR2 SQIVND (reference sequence). The full variable domain, in which reference TRBV19 and TRBJ2-7 provide the parts outside the CDR3, is DGGITQSPKYLFRKEGQNVTLSCEQNLNHDAMYWYRQDPGQGLRLIYYSQIVNDFQKGDIAEGYSVSREKKESFPLTVTSAQKNPTAFYLCASSAVPLREQYFGPGTRLTVT.

This clonotype came up a few times. The chain uses TRBV13 and TRBJ2-4; D is undetermined. The V end lost 5 bases, the J end lost 0 bases, and 8 bases lay between the germline ends. CDR3 length: 14 residues. Germline CDR1 PRHDT, CDR2 FYEKMQ (reference sequence). CDR3 protein: CASSQRIAKNIQYF. As DNA, the CDR3 is TGTGCCAGCAGCCAGAGAATAGCCAAAAACATTCAGTACTTC.

This clonotype has a count of ten or more. The CDR3 region has the DNA TGCGCCAGCAGCCAAGATCCCGGGACGCGCGGGGGAGGCTACACCTTC. This translates into CASSQDPGTRGGGYTF. The chain joins TRBV4-1 to TRBJ1-2, with D tentatively TRBD1 (5 bases). V lost 0 bases and J lost 8, with 19 bases in between. The CDR3 consists of 16 residues. CDR1 is MGHRA and CDR2 is YSYEKL in the germline V gene.

The sample holds many counts of this clonotype. The rearrangement joins TRBV12-3 or TRBV12-4 to TRBJ2-1; no firm D call. The CDR3 is made up of 12 amino acids. V lost 3 bases and J lost 8, with 8 bases in between. CDR3 protein: CASSLTLDEQFF. Here the CDR3 DNA reads TGTGCCAGCAGTTTGACGTTGGATGAGCAGTTCTTC.

This rearrangement joins TRBV3-1 to TRBJ1-6; D is undetermined. The length of the CDR3 is 15 residues. CDR1 and CDR2 from the germline V gene are LGHDT and YNNKEL (reference sequence). The germline V and J ends were trimmed by 0 bases and 1 base, with 4 bases remaining between them. The CDR3 region has the DNA TGTGCCAGCAGCCAAGATCTGTCCTATAATTCACCCCTCCACTTT. This translates into CASSQDLSYNSPLHF. Full variable domain (remainder filled in from reference TRBV3-1 and TRBJ1-6): DTAVSQTPKYLVTQMGNDKSIKCEQNLGHDTMYWYKQDSKKFLKIMFSYNNKELIINETVPNRFSPKSPDKAHLNLHINSLELGDSAVYFCASSQDLSYNSPLHFGNGTRLTVT.

This clonotype has at least ten counts. Here the CDR3 DNA reads TGTGCCATCAGTGAGCGACAGGACTCTACCTACGAGCAGTACTTC. It yields the protein CAISERQDSTYEQYF. This chain connects TRBV10-3 to TRBJ2-7, with D possibly being TRBD1 (6 bases). This CDR3 region has 15 residues. Trimming took 2 bases from V and 2 from J, leaving 13 bases between them. Germline V gene lookup returns CDR1 ENHRY and CDR2 SYGVKD.

There are a few counts of this clonotype. The chain combines TRBV13 with TRBJ1-5, with 7 nucleotides matching TRBD1. V gave up 5 bases and J gave up 3 bases; unmatched junction bases: 7. Germline V gene data show CDR1 as PRHDT and CDR2 as FYEKMQ (reference sequence). The CDR3 is 15 residues long. CDR3 in amino acids: CASSTQGGFNQPQHF. The CDR3 DNA follows: TGTGCCAGCAGCACCCAGGGGGGCTTCAATCAGCCCCAGCATTTT.

In its sample, this clonotype was seen a few times. V is TRBV6-1 and J is TRBJ1-1, with TRBD1 identical over 8 bases. CDR3 length: 14 residues. V dropped 6 bases and J dropped 8; count of bases not matched to a gene: 11. Germline loops: CDR1 MNHNS, CDR2 SASEGT. The chain's CDR3 is CASSPDRGRNEAFF. DNA of the CDR3: TGTGCCAGCAGCCCCGACAGGGGACGAAACGAAGCTTTCTTT.

This clonotype has a count of ten or more. The chain recombines TRBV4-2 with TRBJ2-7, with 10 bases identical to TRBD1. The trim removed 0 bases at V and 6 bases at J, leaving 8 bases unmatched. The germline gives CDR1 LGHNA, CDR2 YNFKEQ. CDR3 length: 16 amino acids. The CDR3 region has the DNA TGTGCCAGCAGCCAAGACCCCGGGACAGGGGTATCCGAGCAGTACTTC. This gives the protein CASSQDPGTGVSEQYF.

This clonotype occurred many times. V is TRBV6-1 and J is TRBJ2-7, with TRBD2 identical over 12 bases. The V segment lost 5 bases and the J segment 4 bases; nucleotides outside the gene matches: 6. There are 15 residues in the CDR3. Germline CDR1 is MNHNS and CDR2 is SASEGT. The CDR3 DNA reads TGTGCCAGCAGTCAGCTAGCGGGAGGGCCTTACGAGCAGTACTTC. Its protein is CASSQLAGGPYEQYF.

The gene calls are TRBV5-6 and TRBJ2-7; no reliable D call. Trimming left V 4 bases short and J 6 bases short, with 11 bases between. This CDR3 contains 12 residues. Germline loops: CDR1 SGHDT, CDR2 YYEEEE. The CDR3 DNA reads TGTGCCAGCAGCATAAGTCTGCTCGAGCAGTACTTC. This gives the protein CASSISLLEQYF.

This clonotype was seen many times. J is TRBJ2-7 and V is TRBV14; D might be TRBD2 (5 bases). V was clipped by 0 bases and J by 3 bases, with 9 bases between them. Germline lookup yields CDR1 SGHDN and CDR2 FVKESK. This CDR3 region has 14 residues. In nucleotides, the CDR3 is TGTGCCAGCAGCCAAGACGGAGGAATCTACGAGCAGTACTTC. The encoded protein is CASSQDGGIYEQYF.

This clonotype was observed many times. The J gene is TRBJ2-5, the V gene TRBV4-1, with D perhaps matching TRBD1 (5 bases). Trimming removed 1 base from V and 5 bases from J, with 8 bases in between. This CDR3 spans 13 amino acids. In germline, CDR1 is MGHRA, CDR2 YSYEKL. The CDR3: CASSQGGWETQYF. The CDR3 nucleotides read TGCGCCAGCAGCCAAGGGGGCTGGGAGACCCAGTACTTC.

This clonotype was observed many times. This rearrangement joins TRBV18 to TRBJ2-7; the match to TRBD1 covers 8 bases. CDR1 KGHSH and CDR2 LQKENI come from the germline V gene. The CDR3 consists of 14 residues. Germline trimming cut 3 bases from V and 3 bases from J; bases unmatched to any gene: 4. The CDR3 DNA is TGTGCCAGCTCACCGGGACAGGTGGACTACGAGCAGTACTTC. It is translated as CASSPGQVDYEQYF.

In this sample, this clonotype turned up a few times. The chain employs TRBV7-8 and TRBJ2-3, with TRBD2 identical over 9 bases. The length of the CDR3 is 16 residues. Unmatched junction bases numbered 8, after V lost 5 bases and J lost 2 bases. Germline loops: CDR1 SGHVS, CDR2 FQNEAQ. The CDR3 nucleotides read TGTGCCAGCAGCGCCGAACTAGCGGGTCACACAGATACGCAGTATTTT. Amino acid sequence: CASSAELAGHTDTQYF. Variable domain in full (rest from reference TRBV7-8 and TRBJ2-3): GAGVSQSPRYKVAKRGQDVALRCDPISGHVSLFWYQQALGQGPEFLTYFQNEAQLDKSGLPSDRFFAERPEGSVSTLKIQRTQQEDSAVYLCASSAELAGHTDTQYFGPGTRLTVL.